This TCR beta chain was obtained from a study of cytomegalovirus exposure and HLA in healthy donors. V shed 3 bases and J 4 bases; nucleotides not matched to a gene: 4. This CDR3 region has 15 residues. From germline, CDR1 is LNHDA and CDR2 SQIVND (reference sequence). PCR involved 60 Vbeta and 13 Jbeta primers. TCRdb's table, derived via immunoSEQ multiplex PCR, lists solely in-frame clones and lacks some. The sample has about 250,000 clones, approximately 81% seen once. The specimen was PBMCs. This chain uses TRBV19 with TRBJ1-1; TRBD1 agrees at 11 bases. This TCR was sampled from a girl aged 2-10 years in good health and CMV-seronegative. CDR3 sequence: CASSIGGTGGTEAFF. The CDR3 nucleotides read TGTGCCAGTAGTATCGGCGGGACAGGGGGCACTGAAGCTTTCTTT.